Listed below are T cell receptor beta chains from one sample, sequenced in a study of T-cell reconstitution after alpha-beta-depleted transplantation in children. MiXCR was run by TCRdb on the PCR reads, yielding one entry per CDR3 protein. The repertoire holds over 400,000 distinct CDR3 sequences, about 40% seen once, with 27% in the top ten. The specimen comprised PBMCs, sampled before TCRalphabeta/CD19-depleted stem cell transplant. These receptors were taken from a girl aged 2 to 10 with aplastic anemia, due to receive a stem cell transplant. CDR3s include the opening cysteine and the closing phenylalanine or tryptophan. The D gene is left open where the match is weak. For some rows the clone size is stated as once, few or many, or as a class when expanded; others skip it.

TRBV20-1	NA	TRBJ2-7	TRBD1	CSAWDSPYEQYF	TGCAGTGCTTGGGACAGCCCCTACGAGCAGTACTTC
TRBV20-1	few	TRBJ1-1	NA	CSARVTDPYLNTEAFF	TGCAGTGCTAGAGTTACGGACCCTTATTTGAACACTGAAGCTTTCTTT
TRBV20-1	NA	TRBJ1-1	TRBD1	CSALGTANTEAFF	TGCAGTGCCTTGGGGACAGCGAACACTGAAGCTTTCTTT
TRBV13	few	TRBJ1-2	NA	CASSLATVSNYGYTF	TGTGCCAGCAGCTTGGCCACAGTCTCTAACTATGGCTACACCTTC
TRBV6-5	many	TRBJ2-7	NA	CASSYSIPGDEQYF	TGTGCCAGCAGTTACTCGATACCCGGGGACGAGCAGTACTTC
TRBV6-5	NA	TRBJ2-5	NA	CASSYSKDGETQYF	TGTGCCAGCAGTTACTCGAAGGACGGGGAGACCCAGTACTTC
TRBV20-1	NA	TRBJ2-5	TRBD2	CSASSGAGGQETQYF	TGCAGTGCTAGTTCGGGGGCGGGGGGCCAAGAGACCCAGTACTTC
TRBV12-3/TRBV12-4	many	TRBJ2-1	TRBD2	CASSRPSGSGHNEQFF	TGTGCCAGCAGTCGCCCGAGCGGGAGTGGTCACAATGAGCAGTTCTTC
TRBV5-1	few	TRBJ1-1	TRBD1	CASSFPDREAEAFF	TGCGCCAGCAGCTTTCCGGACAGGGAGGCTGAAGCTTTCTTT
TRBV27	many	TRBJ2-1	TRBD1	CASSLGTGNNEQFF	TGTGCCAGCAGTTTAGGGACAGGTAACAATGAGCAGTTCTTC
TRBV5-1	few	TRBJ2-1	NA	CASNDRTYNEQFF	TGCGCCAGCAACGACAGGACCTACAATGAGCAGTTCTTC
TRBV12-3/TRBV12-4	few	TRBJ2-1	TRBD2	CASSPGLAGINEQFF	TGTGCCAGCAGTCCCGGACTAGCGGGGATCAATGAGCAGTTCTTC
TRBV20-1	few	TRBJ2-1	TRBD2	CSARRLAGGSDEQFF	TGCAGTGCTAGGCGACTAGCGGGGGGTTCGGATGAGCAGTTCTTC
TRBV28	few	TRBJ2-1	NA	CASSWRRTYNEQFF	TGTGCCAGCAGTTGGCGACGGACCTACAATGAGCAGTTCTTC
TRBV30	NA	TRBJ2-2	NA	CAWGKLKELFF	TGTGCCTGGGGTAAACTCAAGGAGCTGTTTTTT
TRBV10-3	NA	TRBJ2-3	TRBD1	CAISAGTGVTDTQYF	TGTGCCATCAGTGCCGGGACAGGGGTCACAGATACGCAGTATTTT
TRBV6-5	NA	TRBJ1-5	NA	CASSLLGRAANQPQHF	TGTGCCAGCAGTCTCCTCGGCCGGGCGGCTAATCAGCCCCAGCATTTT
TRBV9	NA	TRBJ1-2	NA	CASSGDPGGSNYGYTF	TGTGCCAGCAGCGGCGACCCAGGAGGGTCTAACTATGGCTACACCTTC
TRBV7-3	many	TRBJ2-1	TRBD2	CASSSTSGSIDEQFF	TGTGCCAGCAGCTCGACTAGCGGGAGTATCGATGAGCAGTTCTTC
TRBV29-1	NA	TRBJ2-1	NA	CSVEDYGPSMRGNQFF	TGCAGCGTTGAAGATTACGGGCCAAGCATGAGGGGGAATCAGTTCTTC
TRBV20-1	NA	TRBJ2-7	NA	CSAVPPDHYEQYF	TGCAGTGCTGTCCCACCCGACCACTACGAGCAGTACTTC
TRBV5-5	NA	TRBJ2-7	TRBD2	CASSRGLAVDPYEQYF	TGTGCCAGCAGCCGGGGACTAGCGGTCGATCCCTACGAGCAGTACTTC